These 5 T cell receptor beta chains came from one sample sequenced in a study of human T cells and chemical hapten exposure. Time point specified: patch test 1, 2 weeks after DPC sensitization. This sample's treatment: therapeutic diphenylcyclopropenone sensitization with weekly scalp DPC. MiXCR, applied by TCRdb to the RACE reads, yields one record per CDR3 protein. The repertoire holds fewer than 500,000 distinct CDR3 sequences, with roughly 4.8% as singletons. Sequencing used whole blood, obtained in connection with sensitization to the hapten diphenylcyclopropenone (DPC). The receptors shown here come from a woman aged 45-65 years with alopecia areata. Some clones in this sample may be carry-over from other donors' samples.

This clonotype was detected many times. V usage is TRBV6-5 and J usage is TRBJ1-5; TRBD1 agrees at 10 bases. Germline CDR1 is MNHEY and CDR2 is SVGAGI. Germline trimming cut 5 bases from V and 1 base from J; bases unmatched to any gene: 2. The CDR3 contains 15 residues. CDR3 DNA: TGTGCCAGCAGTGACAGGGGGCTAAGCAATCAGCCCCAGCATTTT. Protein: CASSDRGLSNQPQHF.

The CDR3 region is CASRGGHGQPQHF. The DNA for the CDR3 is TGTGCCAGCAGAGGGGGGCACGGCCAGCCCCAGCATTTT. J is TRBJ1-5 and V is TRBV28; D perhaps matches TRBD1 (6 bases). The germline V gene has CDR1 MDHEN and CDR2 SYDVKM. Trimming removed 6 bases at V and 7 bases at J, with 13 bases between. The CDR3 runs to 13 residues.

The sample holds many counts of this clonotype. The chain is built from TRBV29-1 and TRBJ2-1; D remains ambiguous. This CDR3 contains 14 residues. V was pared by 4 bases and J by 0 bases, with 10 bases between. Germline V gives CDR1 SQVTM, CDR2 ANQGSEA. The DNA of the CDR3 is TGCAGCGTTGGACCGATCAGCTCCTACAATGAGCAGTTCTTC. It yields the protein CSVGPISSYNEQFF.

CDR3 amino acids: CASSLKQGGTEAFF. The CDR3 DNA reads as TGTGCCAGCAGCTTAAAGCAGGGAGGGACTGAAGCTTTCTTT. This chain connects TRBV11-2 to TRBJ1-1; D possibly corresponds to TRBD1 (5 bases). This CDR3 comprises 14 residues. V was shortened by 2 bases and J by 5 bases, with 12 bases between the two germline ends. Germline CDR1 and CDR2: SGHAT and FQNNGV.

This clonotype was seen many times. The rearrangement uses TRBV14 and TRBJ1-6, with D possibly being TRBD1 (5 bases). Looked up from germline, CDR1 is SGHDN and CDR2 is FVKESK. This CDR3 has 14 residues. The germline V and J ends were trimmed by 1 base and 6 bases, with 7 bases remaining between them. CDR3 bases: TGTGCCAGCAGCCAAGGACAGCTTAATTCACCCCTCCACTTT. Residues: CASSQGQLNSPLHF.